This TCR beta chain is drawn from a study of blood T cell repertoires in COVID-19. Per the study methods: The authors estimated nucleated cell counts from reference gene primer amplification. Assay used: immunoSEQ multiplex PCR; TCRdb lists only in-frame clones, some missing. D and trimming come from the DNA, and the V and J calls and clone size come from that table. The sample contains a few hundred thousand clones, roughly 84% of which appear only once. The CDR3 runs 17 residues. Trimming at V came to 4 bases and at J to 2 bases, leaving 12 bases not matched to a gene. From germline, CDR1 is MNHNS and CDR2 SASEGT.

The rearrangement links TRBV6-1 to TRBJ2-5; 8 positions match TRBD1. Input material: peripheral blood. This sequence originates from a young woman who had recovered from COVID-19. The CDR3 DNA is TGTGCCAGCAGTGGGTCAGGCGGGACAGGAGCACAAGAGACCCAGTACTTC. It translates to CASSGSGGTGAQETQYF.